This T cell receptor (beta chain) derives from a study of CD8 T cells in ankylosing spondylitis. Study conclusions and caveats: Earlier authors reported some of these motif variants in reactive arthritis synovial fluid and blood. Ankylosing spondylitis blood appeared to be characterized by a TCR beta motif of under ten highly homologous variants. Significant enrichment of disease-linked clones was reported in matched ankylosing spondylitis synovial fluid.

Preparation of TCR beta libraries was done by quantitative 5'-RACE with molecular barcodes. TCRdb independently ran MiXCR on the 5' RACE reads; one entry per CDR3 protein. The sample records fewer than 35,000 distinct CDR3 sequences, less than 40% being singletons. The CDR3 consists of 14 residues. V gave up 3 bases and J gave up 0 bases, with 7 bases separating them. Germline assignment: CDR1 SEHNR and CDR2 FQNEAQ (reference sequence). About this clonotype itself: Antigen specificity is unknown.

The clonotype was recovered from a male donor with ankylosing spondylitis. The rearrangement uses TRBV7-9 and TRBJ2-3, with unresolved D. The sequenced sample was synovial fluid, either unsorted or a sorted T cell fraction (not recorded which). The CDR3 nucleotides are TGTGCCAGCAGCTTCATGATAAGCACAGATACGCAGTATTTT. This gives the protein CASSFMISTDTQYF.